What follows are 10 T cell receptor beta chains derived from one specimen sequenced in a study of OX40 agonist ivuxolimab in advanced cancers. Data came from immunoSEQ multiplex PCR; TCRdb stores just in-frame clones and leaves some out. The table includes roughly 100,000 clones, about 85% detected once. The source was CD4+ or CD8+ T cells sorted from blood, collected in a trial of the OX40 agonist ivuxolimab. The origin of the receptors is an adult with an advanced solid tumor such as melanoma, head and neck, liver or kidney cancer.

This clone showed up just once. This sequence joins TRBV30 and TRBJ1-2; 8 positions agree with TRBD1. V gave up 2 bases and J gave up 1 base; unmatched junction bases: 15. Looked up from germline, CDR1 is GTSNPN and CDR2 is SVGIG (reference sequence). The CDR3 length is 18 residues. In DNA form, the CDR3 reads TGTGCCTGGAGTTTTAGTCCAGGGGGCATAAAAAGTAACTATGGCTACACCTTC. This gives the protein CAWSFSPGGIKSNYGYTF.

This chain's CDR3 is CASSRDTGTYEQYF. The CDR3 DNA sequence: TGTGCCAGCAGTCGGGATACGGGGACCTACGAGCAGTACTTC. V usage is TRBV5-6 and J usage is TRBJ2-7; D might be TRBD2 (5 bases). Germline CDR1 SGHDT, CDR2 YYEEEE. Trimming removed 5 bases at V and 2 bases at J, with 14 bases between. This CDR3 is built from 14 residues. Full variable domain (outside the CDR3, taken from reference TRBV5-6 and TRBJ2-7): DAGVTQSPTHLIKTRGQQVTLRCSPKSGHDTVSWYQQALGQGPQFIFQYYEEEERQRGNFPDRFSGHQFPNYSSELNVNALLLGDSALYLCASSRDTGTYEQYFGPGTRLTVT.

This chain links TRBV27 with TRBJ2-7, with D maybe TRBD1 (6 bases). Germline V lookup: CDR1 MNHEY, CDR2 SMNVEV (reference sequence). The CDR3 is 14 residues long. V was clipped by 3 bases and J by 0 bases, with 9 bases between them. CDR3 residues: CASSFTTGSYEQYF. The CDR3 bases are TGTGCCAGCAGTTTCACGACAGGCTCCTACGAGCAGTACTTC.

In regard to this clone: Since the CDR3 does not end with the conserved phenylalanine or tryptophan, this likely comes from a read error. This chain joins TRBV4-3 and TRBJ2-4; TRBD2 matches at 10 bases. The CDR3 is 16 residues long. Germline V lookup: CDR1 LGHNA, CDR2 YSLEER. Trimming removed 3 bases from V and 5 bases from J; junction bases left unmatched: 7. The CDR3 sequence is CASSQEPSGSQNIQYS. DNA of the CDR3: TGCGCCAGCAGCCAGGAACCTAGCGGGAGCCAAAACATTCAGTACTCC.

The chain joins TRBV7-3 to TRBJ1-4; D uncertain. V was clipped by 5 bases and J by 10 bases, with 17 bases between them. The CDR3 extends over 14 amino acids. Germline-derived CDR1 and CDR2 are SGHTA and FQGTGA. The CDR3 reads CASSTGREVSKLFF. The CDR3 coding sequence is TGTGCCAGCAGCACGGGCCGGGAAGTTTCAAAACTGTTTTTT.

The rearrangement joins TRBV9 to TRBJ2-1; D is perhaps TRBD1 or TRBD2 (5 bases each). The CDR3 extends over 14 amino acids. Trimming stripped 7 bases from V and 3 bases from J, with 14 bases between. The germline V gene encodes CDR1 SGDLS and CDR2 YYNGEE. CDR3 sequence (DNA): TGTGCCAGCTCCGGGACGGCAGTCTACAATGAGCAGTTCTTC. Translation gives CASSGTAVYNEQFF.

J is TRBJ2-1 and V is TRBV27; D perhaps matches TRBD2 (7 bases). CDR1 is MNHEY and CDR2 is SMNVEV in the germline V gene (reference sequence). The CDR3 contains 14 residues. V was clipped by 5 bases and J by 9 bases, with 17 bases between them. The CDR3 coding sequence is TGTGCCAGCAGTCTCGAGGGGGGGAACGGTGAGCAGTTCTTC. Its translation is CASSLEGGNGEQFF.

This clone was counted once. J is TRBJ2-5 and V is TRBV6-5, with 8 nucleotides matching TRBD1. Germline V lookup: CDR1 MNHEY, CDR2 SVGAGI. The CDR3 runs to 13 residues. V lost 6 bases and J lost 4; bases outside the gene matches: 4. CDR3 DNA: TGTGCCAGCAGCCGCGGACAGGGAGAGACCCAGTACTTC. Translating gives CASSRGQGETQYF.

This clone was detected only a few times. The V and J genes are TRBV5-1 and TRBJ1-5; D gene uncertain. The CDR3 runs to 12 residues. The V and J ends lost 0 bases and 15 bases respectively, with 13 bases between them. Germline V CDR1 and CDR2: SGHRS, YFSETQ. The CDR3 spells CASSLEGSLWHF. The CDR3 nucleotides read TGCGCCAGCAGCTTGGAGGGCAGCCTCTGGCATTTT. The full variable domain, its missing parts supplied by reference TRBV5-1 and TRBJ1-5, is KAGVTQTPRYLIKTRGQQVTLSCSPISGHRSVSWYQQTPGQGLQFLFEYFSETQRNKGNFPGRFSGRQFSNSRSEMNVSTLELGDSALYLCASSLEGSLWHFGDGTRLSIL.

The chain combines TRBV7-8 with TRBJ2-2; possibly TRBD1 or TRBD2 for D (5 bases each). V lost 5 bases, J lost 6 bases, and 10 bases lay in between. This CDR3 is built from 13 residues. Germline V gene data show CDR1 as SGHVS and CDR2 as FQNEAQ. CDR3 in amino acids: CASSLGPAGELFF. As DNA, the CDR3 is TGTGCCAGCAGCCTGGGACCGGCCGGGGAGCTGTTTTTT.